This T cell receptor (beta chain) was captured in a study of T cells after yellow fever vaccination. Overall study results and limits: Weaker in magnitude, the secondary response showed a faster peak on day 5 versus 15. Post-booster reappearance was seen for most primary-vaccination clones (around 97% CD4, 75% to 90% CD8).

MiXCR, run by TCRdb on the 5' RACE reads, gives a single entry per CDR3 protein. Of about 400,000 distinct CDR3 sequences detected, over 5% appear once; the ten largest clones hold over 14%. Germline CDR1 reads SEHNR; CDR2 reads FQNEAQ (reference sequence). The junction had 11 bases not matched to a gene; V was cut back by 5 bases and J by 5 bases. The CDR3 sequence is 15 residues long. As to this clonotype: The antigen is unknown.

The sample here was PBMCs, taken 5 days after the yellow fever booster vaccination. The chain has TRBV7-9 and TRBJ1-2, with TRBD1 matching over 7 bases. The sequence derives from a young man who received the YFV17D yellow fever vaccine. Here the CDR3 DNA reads TGTGCCAGCAGCCGCAGACAGGGCGTCGTATATGGCTACACCTTC. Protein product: CASSRRQGVVYGYTF.